This T cell receptor beta chain was identified during a study of blood T cell repertoires in COVID-19. About the study: Nucleic acid was either cDNA or gDNA, and it came from T cells, B-cell-depleted T cells, or PBMCs.

Method: immunoSEQ multiplex PCR; TCRdb's copy keeps in-frame clones and lacks some. The data show approximately 330,000 clones, with 70% to 90% seen just once and around 4% held by the top ten. This CDR3 spans 15 amino acids. Germline CDR1 is MNHEY and CDR2 is SMNVEV (reference sequence). The trim removed 4 bases at V and 5 bases at J, leaving 7 bases unmatched. Sequenced: PBMCs or T cells enriched from blood (not recorded which). The chain employs TRBV27 and TRBJ1-5, with TRBD1 matching over 8 bases. The clonotype comes from a woman between 35 and 50 years old with acute COVID-19. Written as DNA, the CDR3 is TGTGCCAGCAGTTCCAGGACAGGGACGGATCAGCCCCAGCATTTT. Protein sequence: CASSSRTGTDQPQHF.